The clone carrying this T cell receptor beta chain has a handful of counts. Its antigen is unidentified. Germline V gives CDR1 SNHLY, CDR2 FYNNEI. V was pared by 6 bases and J by 9 bases, with 14 bases of the junction left unmatched. This CDR3 spans 15 amino acids. The data were taken from a study of beta chain features in type 1 diabetes. Findings of the study overall: The question of HLA type influencing TCRB rearrangement was one that remained unresolved here.

Expressed TCRB transcripts were sequenced, since all the RNA that had been isolated was reverse transcribed. Assay: immunoSEQ multiplex PCR; the TCRdb copy retains only in-frame clones and omits some. Seen here are a few hundred thousand clones, more than 9.5% observed once, and the top ten hold around 0.015%. J is TRBJ2-1 and V is TRBV2; 7 nucleotides line up with TRBD2. The receptor was derived from a woman aged 25-40 years in good health. Specimen: naive CD4+ T cells from blood. In DNA, the CDR3 is TGTGCCAGCAGCACCACGCGGGAGTTCTGGGGTGAGCAGTTCTTC. Its translation is CASSTTREFWGEQFF.